Sequencing of this T cell receptor (beta chain) was carried out in a study of shared clonotypes between healthy human individuals. Several immunoSEQ plates held equal portions of the genomic DNA taken from each subset. Here immunoSEQ multiplex PCR was the method, and the copy in TCRdb shows in-frame clones only, minus some. The sample lists 1.5 million to 2.5 million clones, about 95% occurring once. CD45RO-negative, CCR7-selected cells formed the naive CD8 fraction, which excluded terminally differentiated effector memory CD45RA+ cells. CDR3 length: 15 residues. Germline CDR1 is SGDLS and CDR2 is YYNGEE. Trimming left V 3 bases short and J 4 bases short, with 14 bases between.

The receptor comes from a man younger than 35 in good health. The sample comprised naive CD8+ T cells sorted from blood. The rearrangement joins TRBV9 to TRBJ1-3; D is perhaps TRBD1 (5 bases). CDR3 bases: TGTGCCAGCAGCGCCGCCCCAGGGATCGGAAACACCATATATTTT. It specifies CASSAAPGIGNTIYF.